Listed below are T cell receptor beta chains from one sample, sequenced in a study of stem cell transplantation in POMP-related autoinflammatory disease. Using immunoSEQ multiplex PCR, the repertoire was profiled, and TCRdb retains in-frame clones only, with some absent. This table has 2,000 to 2,500 clones, roughly 87% appearing once. The starting material was Tregs from PBMCs, obtained after stem cell transplantation. These receptors came from a human patient with POMP-related autoinflammation and immune dysregulation (PRAID). Some T cells may possibly be graft donor cells. The CDR3 runs from the conserved cysteine through the conserved F or W. Each record gives: D gene, J gene, V gene, clone size, CDR3 DNA, CDR3 protein. D genes are given only for firm matches. Clone size, where shown, is once, few, many, or a class for clones that have expanded.

NA	TRBJ2-3	TRBV6-2/TRBV6-3	NA	TGTGCCAGCAGCTCCTCGGGGGACGGGGGTAGCACAGATACGCAGTATTTT	CASSSSGDGGSTDTQYF
NA	TRBJ2-1	TRBV3-1/TRBV3-2	NA	TGTGCCAGCAGCCCCCGTCGCTGGGGTCAGAACAATGAGCAGTTCTTC	CASSPRRWGQNNEQFF
TRBD2	TRBJ2-7	TRBV19	NA	TGTGCCAGTAGTATACGCCGTAGCGGGAGTTACGAGCAGTACTTC	CASSIRRSGSYEQYF
TRBD2	TRBJ2-3	TRBV11-3	once	TGTGCCAGCAGCTTAGGAACCTGGCGGGGGGGCGATCCAGATACGCAGTATTTT	CASSLGTWRGGDPDTQYF
TRBD1	TRBJ2-7	TRBV28	NA	TGTGCCAGCAGTTTGGCGCAGGGGGCTCTGGGCTACGAGCAGTACTTC	CASSLAQGALGYEQYF
TRBD2	TRBJ2-1	TRBV5-6	NA	TGTGCCAGCAGCTTGCTTCTAGCGGGGCCGACATACAATGAGCAGTTCTTC	CASSLLLAGPTYNEQFF
TRBD1	TRBJ2-7	TRBV5-1	NA	TGCGCCAGCAGCTTAGGGACAGTGGCTATTTACGAGCAGTACTTC	CASSLGTVAIYEQYF
NA	TRBJ2-3	TRBV5-1	NA	TGCGCCAGCAGCTTGGGAGGGGGCACAGATACGCAGTATTTT	CASSLGGGTDTQYF
TRBD2	TRBJ2-1	TRBV30	NA	TGTGCCTGGAGTGGGACTAGCTTATACAATGAGCAGTTCTTC	CAWSGTSLYNEQFF
NA	TRBJ2-3	TRBV4-1	NA	TGCGCCAGCAGCCGCATTATCAGGCATAGCACAGATACGCAGTATTTT	CASSRIIRHSTDTQYF
NA	TRBJ2-2	TRBV10-2	NA	TGCGCCAGCAGTGAGTTAGGGAGCACCGGGGAGCTGTTTTTT	CASSELGSTGELFF
TRBD2	TRBJ2-1	TRBV28	NA	TGTGCCAGCAGCCCCACCGGGACTAGAGCCTACAATGAGCAGTTCTTC	CASSPTGTRAYNEQFF
NA	TRBJ2-2	TRBV6-6	NA	TGTGCCAGCAGTTACTGGACAAGAAACACCGGGGAGCTGTTTTTT	CASSYWTRNTGELFF
NA	TRBJ1-4	TRBV6-5	NA	TGTGCCAGCAGTTACAGGGAAGAAAAACTGTTTTTT	CASSYREEKLFF
TRBD1	TRBJ1-2	TRBV7-9	NA	TGTGCCAGCAGCACCTGGGACAGCCCCTATGGCTACACCTTC	CASSTWDSPYGYTF
NA	TRBJ1-2	TRBV15	NA	TGTGCCACCAGCAGAGATCGAAGGACTTCCGGTCCCTATGGCTACACCTTC	CATSRDRRTSGPYGYTF
TRBD1	TRBJ1-2	TRBV19	NA	TGTGCCAGTAGACGGGCAGGGGGCAACTATGGCTACACCTTC	CASRRAGGNYGYTF
NA	TRBJ1-6	TRBV6-5	NA	TGTGCCAGCACCAAGGGAAGGGGACCCCTCCACTTT	CASTKGRGPLHF
TRBD1	TRBJ2-7	TRBV28	NA	TGTGCCAGCAGTCAACAGGGGTTGTACGAGCAGTACTTC	CASSQQGLYEQYF
TRBD2	TRBJ2-1	TRBV5-1	NA	TGCGCCAGCAGCTCGGGTCTAGCGGGGAACAAGGCCTACAATGAGCAGTTCTTC	CASSSGLAGNKAYNEQFF
NA	TRBJ1-5	TRBV20-1	NA	TGCAGTGCTAGAGAGAGGGGGGCCCAGCATTTT	CSARERGAQHF
NA	TRBJ2-1	TRBV2	NA	TGTGCCAGCAGTTTTAGCCCACTCAATGAGCAGTTCTTC	CASSFSPLNEQFF
NA	TRBJ1-4	TRBV10-3	NA	TGTGCCATCAGTGGAGGGATGGATAATGAAAAACTGTTTTTT	CAISGGMDNEKLFF
TRBD1	TRBJ2-1	TRBV19	few	TGTGCCAGTAGTTTCCCCGGGACAGGGAGTAATGAGCAGTTCTTC	CASSFPGTGSNEQFF
NA	TRBJ2-3	TRBV19	NA	TGTGCCAGTAGTCTCCGGGTAGCGCCCACAGATACGCAGTATTTT	CASSLRVAPTDTQYF
TRBD2	TRBJ2-3	TRBV29-1	NA	TGCAGCGTTCGAGGTCCGGGACTAGCGGGTCCAAAGGGTCCGCAGTATTTT	CSVRGPGLAGPKGPQYF
NA	TRBJ2-7	TRBV6-5	NA	TGTGCCAGCAGTTACACGGACGGAACCTACGAGCAGTACTTC	CASSYTDGTYEQYF
TRBD2	TRBJ2-7	TRBV5-4	NA	TGTGCCAGCAGCCCAACCCTCTTCTACTCCGGGACTAGCGACTACGAGCAGTACTTC	CASSPTLFYSGTSDYEQYF
TRBD1	TRBJ1-2	TRBV19	NA	TGTGCCAGTAGTATTCGGGACAGAAACTATGGCTACACCTTC	CASSIRDRNYGYTF
NA	TRBJ2-5	TRBV6-5	NA	TGTGCCAGCAGGGACCCCGGAGAGACCCAGTACTTC	CASRDPGETQYF
NA	TRBJ1-2	TRBV6-1	once	TGTGCCAGCAGTGATCCCTTCGCTAACTATGGCTACACCTTC	CASSDPFANYGYTF
NA	TRBJ2-2	TRBV29-1	NA	TGCAGCGTTAGGCGGGAAGGGAACACCGGGGAGCTGTTTTTT	CSVRREGNTGELFF
NA	TRBJ2-1	TRBV7-8	NA	TGTGCCAGCAGCCCTGACAGCAATGAGCAGTTCTTC	CASSPDSNEQFF
TRBD2	TRBJ2-3	TRBV29-1	NA	TGCAGCGTCGCTGGGACTAGCGGATCGACTACAGATACGCAGTATTTT	CSVAGTSGSTTDTQYF
NA	TRBJ1-5	TRBV18	NA	TGTGCCAGCTCACCATCGCGAGATCAGCCCCAGCATTTT	CASSPSRDQPQHF
NA	TRBJ1-5	TRBV20-1	once	TGCAGTGCTAGAACCGATCAGCCCCAGCATTTT	CSARTDQPQHF
NA	TRBJ1-3	TRBV28	NA	TGTGCCAGCAGTGTTGGAGGGGGGGATGGAAACACCATATATTTT	CASSVGGGDGNTIYF
TRBD1	TRBJ2-2	TRBV5-1	once	TGCGCCAGCAGCTCCGGACAGGGAATTGGTACCGGGGAGCTGTTTTTT	CASSSGQGIGTGELFF
TRBD1	TRBJ1-5	TRBV28	NA	TGTGCCAGCAGATCAGGGGGCTTCTCCATCAGGGGGCTTCTTTCAGCCCAGCATTTT	CASRSGGFSIRGLLSAQHF
NA	TRBJ2-5	TRBV5-1	NA	TGCGCCAGCAGCTTGCCGGGACGGTCACAAGAGACCCAGTACTTC	CASSLPGRSQETQYF
NA	TRBJ1-6	TRBV5-5	NA	TGTGCCAGCAGACCCGGGTTCTATAATTCACCCCTCCACTTT	CASRPGFYNSPLHF
TRBD2	TRBJ2-2	TRBV15	NA	TGTGCCACCAGCAGACGATCTAGCGGGACCGGGGAGCTGTTTTTT	CATSRRSSGTGELFF
TRBD1	TRBJ1-6	TRBV28	once	TGTGCCAGCAGCTCGACAGGGGAGGGAAATTCACCCCTCCACTTT	CASSSTGEGNSPLHF
NA	TRBJ1-4	TRBV6-5	NA	TGTGCCAGCAGTTACTCTGGCAGAGGGGAAAAACTGTTTTTT	CASSYSGRGEKLFF
NA	TRBJ1-4	TRBV2	NA	TGTGCCACCAAACCCCCCAGGGCGGATAATGAAAAACTGTTTTTT	CATKPPRADNEKLFF
NA	TRBJ2-1	TRBV18	NA	TGTGCCAGCTCACCCCGGACAGCTCGCAATGAGCAGTTCTTC	CASSPRTARNEQFF
NA	TRBJ2-4	TRBV27	NA	TGTGCCAGCAGTTTAACTGGGGTAGCCAAAAACATTCAGTACTTC	CASSLTGVAKNIQYF
NA	TRBJ1-2	TRBV5-5	NA	TGTGCCAGCAGCTTGGATGCCAGGGCCAACTATGGCTACACCTTC	CASSLDARANYGYTF
NA	TRBJ1-1	TRBV6-5	NA	TGTGCCAGCAGCCGAGAATACCGGGGCACTGAAGCTTTCTTT	CASSREYRGTEAFF
TRBD1	TRBJ2-5	TRBV19	NA	TGTGCCAGTAGTGTCCTCCCGGGACAGGGGGCAGAGACCCAGTACTTC	CASSVLPGQGAETQYF
NA	TRBJ1-1	TRBV28	NA	TGTGCCAGTACTAAGATGAACACTGAAGCTTTCTTT	CASTKMNTEAFF
NA	TRBJ2-1	TRBV12-5	NA	TGTGCTAGTGGTTTGCTCGTTGGTGGGAAGAATGAGCAGTTCTTC	CASGLLVGGKNEQFF
NA	TRBJ2-5	TRBV30	once	TGTGCCTGGAGTGTACGAGGGGGAGAGACCCAGTACTTC	CAWSVRGGETQYF
NA	TRBJ2-5	TRBV3-1/TRBV3-2	NA	TGTGCCAGCAGCCAAGGAGCCACCCAAGAGACCCAGTACTTC	CASSQGATQETQYF
NA	TRBJ2-3	TRBV7-9	NA	TGTGCCAGCAGCTTTTGGCAGGCAGGGCGGTCACGGGATACGCAGTATTTT	CASSFWQAGRSRDTQYF
NA	TRBJ1-2	TRBV28	NA	TGTGCCAGCAGTTCGACGACAGTTATTAACTATGGCTACACCTTC	CASSSTTVINYGYTF
NA	TRBJ1-6	TRBV4-1	NA	TGCGCCAGCAGCCAAACCGGGCGGGATAATTCACCCCTCCACTTT	CASSQTGRDNSPLHF
NA	TRBJ2-7	TRBV4-1	NA	TGCGCCAGCAGCCAATCCTGGATTTCCTACGAGCAGTACTTC	CASSQSWISYEQYF
TRBD2	TRBJ2-1	TRBV6-2/TRBV6-3	NA	TGTGCCAGCAGTTACCTAGCGGGGGGGTACAATGAGCAGTTCTTC	CASSYLAGGYNEQFF
TRBD1	TRBJ1-1	TRBV2	NA	TGTGCCAGCAGTGGTCCCGGGACAGGGGGTCAGGCTTTCTTT	CASSGPGTGGQAFF